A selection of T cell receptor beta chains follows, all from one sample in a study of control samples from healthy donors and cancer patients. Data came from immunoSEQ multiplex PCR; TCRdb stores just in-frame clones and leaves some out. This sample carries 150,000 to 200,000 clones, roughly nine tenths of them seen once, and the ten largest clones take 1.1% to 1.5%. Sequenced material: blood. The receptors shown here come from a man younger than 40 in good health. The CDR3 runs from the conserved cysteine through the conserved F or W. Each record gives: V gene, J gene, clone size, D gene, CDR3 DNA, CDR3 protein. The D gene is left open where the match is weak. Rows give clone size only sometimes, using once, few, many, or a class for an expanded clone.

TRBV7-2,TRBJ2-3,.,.,TGTGCCAGCAGCTTAGAGTCGCCTGGGTCCCCAGATACGCAGTATTTT,CASSLESPGSPDTQYF
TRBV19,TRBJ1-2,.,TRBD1,TGTGCCAGTAGTATGTTTTCAGGGGGCTATGGCTACACCTTC,CASSMFSGGYGYTF
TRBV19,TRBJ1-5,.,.,TGTGCCAGTAGCCGAGGGGATAGCAATCAGCCCCAGCATTTT,CASSRGDSNQPQHF
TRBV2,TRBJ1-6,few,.,TGTGCCAGCAGGGGAGGGGCCCCTTATGGATCACCCCTCCACTTT,CASRGGAPYGSPLHF
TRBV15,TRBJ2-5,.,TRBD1,TGTGCCACCAGCAGAGATCTAGGGGGCCAGAACCCGTCTGAGACCCAGTACTTC,CATSRDLGGQNPSETQYF
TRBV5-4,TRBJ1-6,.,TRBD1,TGTGCCAGCAGCCACGGACAGGGCTCCTATAATTCACCCCTCCACTTT,CASSHGQGSYNSPLHF
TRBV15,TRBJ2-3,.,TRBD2,TGTGCCACCAGCAGAGGGCCAGCGGGAAGCGATACGCAGTATTTT,CATSRGPAGSDTQYF
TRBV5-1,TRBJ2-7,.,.,TGCGCCAGCAGCTTGCGGACCGGCTCCGAGCAGTACTTC,CASSLRTGSEQYF
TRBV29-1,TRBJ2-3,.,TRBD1,TGCAGCGTTTTCAGGGGGATTCACACAGATACGCAGTATTTT,CSVFRGIHTDTQYF
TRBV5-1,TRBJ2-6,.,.,TGCGCCAGCAGCCCAGGGACACAAGTATACTCTGGGGCCAACGTCCTGACTTTC,CASSPGTQVYSGANVLTF
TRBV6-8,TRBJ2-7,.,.,TGTGCCAGCAGTTACACAGGTCCCTTTAGTCAGCAGTACTTC,CASSYTGPFSQQYF
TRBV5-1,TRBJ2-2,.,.,TGCGCCAGCCAACTTGTACTAAACACCGGGGAGCTGTTTTTT,CASQLVLNTGELFF
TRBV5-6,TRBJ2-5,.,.,TGTGCCAGCAGCTCCCACCAGGGGCGGGAGACCCAGTACTTC,CASSSHQGRETQYF
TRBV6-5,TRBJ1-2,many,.,TGTGCCAGCGGCGGGGGGCAGGGTAATGGCTACACCTTC,CASGGGQGNGYTF
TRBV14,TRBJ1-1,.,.,TGTGCCAGCAGTTTGAGGGGAGGCACTGAAGCTTTCTTT,CASSLRGGTEAFF
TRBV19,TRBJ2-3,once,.,TGTGCCAGTACCCTCAAACTAGGCACAGATACGCAGTATTTT,CASTLKLGTDTQYF
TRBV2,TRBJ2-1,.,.,TGTGCCAGCAGTGAGGGAATCTACAATGAGCAGTTCTTC,CASSEGIYNEQFF
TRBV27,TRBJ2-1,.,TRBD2,TGTGCCAGCAGCCAAAGACTAGCGCCCTACAATGAGCAGTTCTTC,CASSQRLAPYNEQFF
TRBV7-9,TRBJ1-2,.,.,TGTGCCAGCAGCCGAGGACAGCCGAACTATGGCTACACCTTC,CASSRGQPNYGYTF
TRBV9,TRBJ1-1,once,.,TGTGCCAGCAGCGTAGCCCCACAAGTGGGGAACACTGAAGCTTTCTTT,CASSVAPQVGNTEAFF
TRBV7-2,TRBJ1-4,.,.,TGTGCCAGCAGCTTAGGGGCAGCCTTTAATGAAAAACTGTTTTTT,CASSLGAAFNEKLFF
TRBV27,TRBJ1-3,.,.,TGTGCCAGCAGTTTACGGCAGGCTTCTGGAAACACCATATATTTT,CASSLRQASGNTIYF
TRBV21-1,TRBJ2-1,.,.,TGTGCCAGCAGCAAAAGCGGGACTAGGGGACATGAGCAGTTCTTC,CASSKSGTRGHEQFF
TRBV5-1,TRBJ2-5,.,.,TGCGCCAGCAGCTTGGGGGACGTGGGGACCCAGTACTTC,CASSLGDVGTQYF